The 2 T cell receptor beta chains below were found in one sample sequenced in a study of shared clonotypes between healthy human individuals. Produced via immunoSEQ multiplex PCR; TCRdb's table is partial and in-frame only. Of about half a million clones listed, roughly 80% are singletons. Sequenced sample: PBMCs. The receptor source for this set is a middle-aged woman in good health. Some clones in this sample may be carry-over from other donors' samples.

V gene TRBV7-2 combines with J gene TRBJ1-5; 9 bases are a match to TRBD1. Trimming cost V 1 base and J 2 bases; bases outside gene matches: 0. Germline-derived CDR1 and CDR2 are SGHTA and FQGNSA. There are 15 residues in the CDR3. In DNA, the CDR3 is TGTGCCAGCAGCTTAGGGACAGGGGGCAATCAGCCCCAGCATTTT. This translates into CASSLGTGGNQPQHF.

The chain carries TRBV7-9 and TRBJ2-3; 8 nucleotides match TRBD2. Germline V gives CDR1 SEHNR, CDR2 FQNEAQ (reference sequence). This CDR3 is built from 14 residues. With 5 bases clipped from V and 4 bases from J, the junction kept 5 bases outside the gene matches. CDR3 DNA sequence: TGTGCCAGCAGCCGGGGGGGAGTCGCAGATACGCAGTATTTT. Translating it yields CASSRGGVADTQYF.